This is a list of T cell receptor beta chains from one sample in a study of technical replicates of blood from a handful of donors. Data came from immunoSEQ multiplex PCR; TCRdb stores just in-frame clones and leaves some out. Of approximately 81,000 clones listed, around four fifths are singletons. Sequencing input: PBMCs. The receptors originated from a human donor in good health. Some clones in this sample may be carry-over from other donors' samples. Both conserved end residues are part of each CDR3. A D gene is named only where the DNA matches it firmly. Clone size, where shown, is once, few, many, or a class for clones that have expanded.

J gene	D gene	V gene	clone size	CDR3 length	CDR3 protein	CDR3 DNA
TRBJ2-6	.	TRBV27	.	16	CASSTSAGVGANVLTF	TGTGCCAGCAGTACTTCTGCAGGGGTCGGGGCCAACGTCCTGACTTTC
TRBJ1-5	.	TRBV7-8	once	16	CASSLARQERNQPQHF	TGTGCCAGCAGCTTAGCGAGACAGGAGCGGAATCAGCCCCAGCATTTT
TRBJ2-5	TRBD1	TRBV11-1	.	15	CASSPRTGQRETQYF	TGTGCCAGCAGCCCTAGGACAGGGCAGCGAGAGACCCAGTACTTC
TRBJ2-1	.	TRBV29-1	few	13	CSVKRDSYNEQFF	TGCAGCGTTAAACGGGACTCCTACAATGAGCAGTTCTTC
TRBJ2-1	.	TRBV7-9	.	16	CASSPRDWGSYNEQFF	TGTGCCAGCAGCCCCCGGGACTGGGGCTCCTACAATGAGCAGTTCTTC
TRBJ1-6	TRBD1	TRBV9	few	15	CASSTGQGAGSPLHF	TGTGCCAGCAGCACAGGACAGGGGGCGGGTTCACCCCTCCACTTT
TRBJ2-6	TRBD1	TRBV2	.	15	CASTQQGSGANVLTF	TGTGCCAGCACCCAACAGGGGAGCGGGGCCAACGTCCTGACTTTC
TRBJ1-4	TRBD1	TRBV2	.	17	CASSTGQGQPLSEKLFF	TGTGCCAGCAGTACGGGACAGGGGCAGCCTTTGTCGGAAAAACTGTTTTTT
TRBJ2-3	TRBD2	TRBV18	few	13	CAGASGVTDTQYF	TGTGCCGGCGCTAGCGGGGTCACAGATACGCAGTATTTT
TRBJ2-5	TRBD2	TRBV7-2	.	16	CASSSHVREALETQYF	TGTGCCAGCAGCTCCCACGTCCGGGAGGCCTTAGAGACCCAGTACTTC
TRBJ2-5	TRBD2	TRBV7-8	once	14	CATAGGRARETQYF	TGTGCCACAGCCGGGGGGAGGGCTAGGGAGACCCAGTACTTC
TRBJ2-3	TRBD1	TRBV2	once	14	CASSETGWGDTQYF	TGTGCCAGCTCCGAGACAGGGTGGGGGGATACGCAGTATTTT
TRBJ2-5	.	TRBV7-6	.	13	CASSLANRETQYF	TGTGCCAGCAGCTTAGCCAACAGAGAGACCCAGTACTTC
TRBJ1-1	.	TRBV19	.	14	CASSAEQGRTEAFF	TGTGCCAGTAGTGCGGAACAGGGCCGCACTGAAGCTTTCTTT
TRBJ1-1	TRBD1	TRBV29-1	.	14	CSVAGTALNTEAFF	TGCAGCGTTGCCGGGACAGCCCTGAACACTGAAGCTTTCTTT
TRBJ2-7	TRBD2	TRBV4-2	few	16	CASSQDNGGSGYEQYF	TGTGCCAGCAGCCAAGATAACGGCGGGAGTGGTTACGAGCAGTACTTC
TRBJ1-1	TRBD1	TRBV5-1	.	14	CASSLDRGNTEAFF	TGCGCCAGCAGCTTGGACAGGGGAAACACTGAAGCTTTCTTT
TRBJ1-2	.	TRBV6-6	.	13	CASSTDRNYGYTF	TGTGCCAGCAGCACTGACAGAAACTATGGCTACACCTTC
TRBJ2-3	TRBD1	TRBV29-1	once	14	CSSTGQGRGDTQYF	TGCAGCTCAACCGGACAGGGCCGGGGAGATACGCAGTATTTT
TRBJ1-1	.	TRBV6-5	few	11	CASRRGTEAFF	TGTGCCAGCCGCCGGGGGACTGAAGCTTTCTTT
TRBJ1-1	TRBD1	TRBV27	.	16	CASSLTGSLVYNEAFF	TGTGCCAGCAGTTTGACAGGGTCCTTAGTTTACAATGAAGCTTTCTTT
TRBJ2-7	.	TRBV7-9	.	14	CASSPGGRSYEQYF	TGTGCCAGCAGCCCCGGGGGGCGATCCTACGAGCAGTACTTC
TRBJ2-3	.	TRBV2	.	15	CASKMGQASTDTQYF	TGTGCCAGCAAAATGGGACAAGCTAGCACAGATACGCAGTATTTT
TRBJ1-2	.	TRBV29-1	few	12	CSVERETPGYTF	TGCAGCGTTGAACGGGAAACCCCTGGCTACACCTTC
TRBJ1-1	.	TRBV5-1	.	16	CASSTGQNLVNTEAFF	TGCGCCAGCAGCACCGGACAGAACCTAGTGAACACTGAAGCTTTCTTT
TRBJ2-2	TRBD2	TRBV2	.	13	CASRTSRTGELFF	TGTGCCAGCAGGACTAGCAGGACCGGGGAGCTGTTTTTT
TRBJ1-2	.	TRBV27	.	14	CASSLSSQGAGYTF	TGTGCCAGCAGTTTATCTTCCCAGGGCGCTGGCTACACCTTC
TRBJ2-7	.	TRBV15	few	13	CATSLRAYLEQYF	TGTGCCACCAGCTTGAGAGCCTATCTCGAGCAGTACTTC
TRBJ2-2	TRBD2	TRBV9	.	17	CASSVYTPGLNTGELFF	TGTGCCAGCAGCGTTTATACGCCGGGACTAAATACCGGGGAGCTGTTTTTT
TRBJ1-4	TRBD1	TRBV5-1	.	14	CASSQGQGNEKLFF	TGCGCCAGCAGCCAGGGACAGGGGAATGAAAAACTGTTTTTT
TRBJ2-5	.	TRBV4-1	.	14	CASSQVLAQETQYF	TGCGCCAGCAGCCAAGTCCTAGCGCAAGAGACCCAGTACTTC
TRBJ1-2	.	TRBV6-1	.	15	CASSEGSITNYGYTF	TGTGCCAGCAGTGAGGGCAGCATCACGAACTATGGCTACACCTTC
TRBJ1-2	.	TRBV7-9	.	13	CASSLRQVLGYTF	TGTGCCAGCAGCTTGAGACAGGTGTTGGGCTACACCTTC
TRBJ1-2	.	TRBV7-9	once	11	CASRMGDSYTF	TGTGCCAGCCGGATGGGGGACAGCTACACCTTC
TRBJ2-2	TRBD1	TRBV2	once	13	CASNQGAVGELFF	TGTGCCAGCAACCAGGGGGCCGTCGGGGAGCTGTTTTTT